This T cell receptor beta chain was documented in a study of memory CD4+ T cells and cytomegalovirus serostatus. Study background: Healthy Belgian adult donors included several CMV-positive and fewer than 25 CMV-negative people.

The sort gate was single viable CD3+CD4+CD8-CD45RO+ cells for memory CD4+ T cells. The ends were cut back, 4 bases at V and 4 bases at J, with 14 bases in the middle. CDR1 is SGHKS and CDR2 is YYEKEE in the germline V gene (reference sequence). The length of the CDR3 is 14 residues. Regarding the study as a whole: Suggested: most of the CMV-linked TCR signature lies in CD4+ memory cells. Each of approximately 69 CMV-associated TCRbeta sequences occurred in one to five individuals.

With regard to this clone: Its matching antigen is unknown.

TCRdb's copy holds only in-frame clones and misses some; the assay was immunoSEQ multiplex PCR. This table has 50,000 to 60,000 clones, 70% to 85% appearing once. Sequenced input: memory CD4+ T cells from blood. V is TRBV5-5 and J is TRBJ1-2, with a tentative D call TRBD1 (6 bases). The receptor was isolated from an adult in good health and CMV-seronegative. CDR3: CASSEGGGFYGYTF. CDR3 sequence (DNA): TGTGCCAGCAGCGAGGGTGGGGGCTTCTATGGCTACACCTTC.